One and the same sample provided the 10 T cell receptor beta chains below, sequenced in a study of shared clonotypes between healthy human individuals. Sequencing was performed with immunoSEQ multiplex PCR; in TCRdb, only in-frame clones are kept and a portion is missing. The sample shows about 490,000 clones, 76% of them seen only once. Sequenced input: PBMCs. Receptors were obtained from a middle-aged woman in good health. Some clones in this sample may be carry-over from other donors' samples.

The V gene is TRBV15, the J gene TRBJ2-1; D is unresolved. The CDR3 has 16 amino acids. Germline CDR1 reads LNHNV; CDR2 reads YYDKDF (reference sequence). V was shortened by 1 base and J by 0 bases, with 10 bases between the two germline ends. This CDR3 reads CATSRVGLSSYNEQFF. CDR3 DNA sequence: TGTGCCACCAGCAGAGTCGGTTTGAGCTCCTACAATGAGCAGTTCTTC.

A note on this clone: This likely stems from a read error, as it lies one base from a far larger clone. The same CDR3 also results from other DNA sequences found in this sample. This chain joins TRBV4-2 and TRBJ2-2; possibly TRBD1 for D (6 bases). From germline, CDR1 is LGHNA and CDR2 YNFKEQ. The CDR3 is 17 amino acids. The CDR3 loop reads CASSQARAGQNTGELFF. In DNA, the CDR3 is TGTGCCAGCAGCCAGGCACGGGCAGGACAGAATACCGGGGAGCTGTTTTTC.

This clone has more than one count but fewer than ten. The CDR3 DNA reads TGTGCCAGCGAATCGAACACTACCTACGAGCAGTACTTC. Its translation is CASESNTTYEQYF. The rearrangement links TRBV7-2 to TRBJ2-7; D not resolved. V dropped 8 bases and J dropped 2 bases, with 13 bases sitting between them. CDR1 and CDR2 (germline): SGHTA, FQGNSA. This CDR3 has 13 residues.

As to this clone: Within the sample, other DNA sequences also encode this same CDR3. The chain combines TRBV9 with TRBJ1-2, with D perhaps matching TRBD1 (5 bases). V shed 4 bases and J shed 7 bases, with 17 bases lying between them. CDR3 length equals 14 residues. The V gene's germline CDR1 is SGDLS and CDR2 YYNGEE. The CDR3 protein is CASSPRQLSGGYTF. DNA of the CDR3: TGTGCCAGCAGCCCCCGACAGCTTTCGGGTGGCTACACCTTC.

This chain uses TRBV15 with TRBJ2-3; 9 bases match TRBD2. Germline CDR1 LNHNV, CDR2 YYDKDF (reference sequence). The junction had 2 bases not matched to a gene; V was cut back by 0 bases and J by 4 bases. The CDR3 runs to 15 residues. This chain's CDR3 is CATSREQREADTQYF. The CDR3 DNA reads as TGTGCCACCAGCAGAGAACAGCGGGAGGCAGATACGCAGTATTTT.

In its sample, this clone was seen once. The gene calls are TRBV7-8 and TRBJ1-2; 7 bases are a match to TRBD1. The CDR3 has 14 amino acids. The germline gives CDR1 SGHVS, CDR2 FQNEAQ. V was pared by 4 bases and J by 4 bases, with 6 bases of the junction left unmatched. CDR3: CASSWGQPPYGYTF. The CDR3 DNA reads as TGTGCCAGCAGCTGGGGACAGCCGCCCTATGGCTACACCTTC.

The CDR3 sequence is CAWTRIPGRHEQYF. The CDR3 region has the DNA TGTGCCTGGACTCGGATCCCTGGTCGTCACGAGCAGTACTTC. V and J are TRBV30 and TRBJ2-7; D remains ambiguous. This CDR3 has 14 residues. Germline loops: CDR1 GTSNPN, CDR2 SVGIG (reference sequence). V gave up 4 bases and J gave up 5 bases, with 18 bases separating them.

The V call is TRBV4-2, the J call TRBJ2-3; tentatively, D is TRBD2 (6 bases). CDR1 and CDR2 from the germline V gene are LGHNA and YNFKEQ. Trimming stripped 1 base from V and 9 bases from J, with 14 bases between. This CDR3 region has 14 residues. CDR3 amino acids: CASSQVVDGGTQYF. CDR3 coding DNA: TGTGCCAGCAGCCAAGTAGTCGATGGGGGGACGCAGTATTTT.

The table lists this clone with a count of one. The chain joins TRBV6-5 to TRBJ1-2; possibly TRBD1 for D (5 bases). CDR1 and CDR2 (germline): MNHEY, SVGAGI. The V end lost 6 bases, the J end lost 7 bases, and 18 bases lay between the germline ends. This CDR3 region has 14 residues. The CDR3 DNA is TGTGCCAGCAGCCAGGGTGGTAGGATCGGTGGCTACACCTTC. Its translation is CASSQGGRIGGYTF.

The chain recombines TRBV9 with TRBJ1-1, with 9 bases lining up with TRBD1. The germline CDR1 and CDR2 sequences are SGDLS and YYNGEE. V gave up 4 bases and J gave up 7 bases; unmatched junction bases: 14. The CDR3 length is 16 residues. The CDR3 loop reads CASSPYSGTGRIEAFF. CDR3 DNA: TGTGCCAGCAGCCCTTACTCCGGGACAGGGAGGATTGAAGCTTTCTTT. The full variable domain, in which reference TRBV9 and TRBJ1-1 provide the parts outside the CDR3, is DSGVTQTPKHLITATGQRVTLRCSPRSGDLSVYWYQQSLDQGLQFLIQYYNGEERAKGNILERFSAQQFPDLHSELNLSSLELGDSALYFCASSPYSGTGRIEAFFGQGTRLTVV.